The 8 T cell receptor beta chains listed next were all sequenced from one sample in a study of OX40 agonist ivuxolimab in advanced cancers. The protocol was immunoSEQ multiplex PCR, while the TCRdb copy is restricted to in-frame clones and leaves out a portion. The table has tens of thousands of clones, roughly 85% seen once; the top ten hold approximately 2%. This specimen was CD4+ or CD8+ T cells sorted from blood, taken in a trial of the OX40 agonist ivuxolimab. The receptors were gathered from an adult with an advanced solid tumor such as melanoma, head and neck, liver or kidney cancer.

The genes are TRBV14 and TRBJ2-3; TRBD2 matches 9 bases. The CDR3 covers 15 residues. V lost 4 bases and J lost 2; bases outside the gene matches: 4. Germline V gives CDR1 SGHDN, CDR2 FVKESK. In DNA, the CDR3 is TGTGCCAGCAGCCTTAGCGGGAGCCTCACAGATACGCAGTATTTT. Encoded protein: CASSLSGSLTDTQYF. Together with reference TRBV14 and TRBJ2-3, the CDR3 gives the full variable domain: EAGVTQFPSHSVIEKGQTVTLRCDPISGHDNLYWYRRVMGKEIKFLLHFVKESKQDESGMPNNRFLAERTGGTYSTLKVQPAELEDSGVYFCASSLSGSLTDTQYFGPGTRLTVL.

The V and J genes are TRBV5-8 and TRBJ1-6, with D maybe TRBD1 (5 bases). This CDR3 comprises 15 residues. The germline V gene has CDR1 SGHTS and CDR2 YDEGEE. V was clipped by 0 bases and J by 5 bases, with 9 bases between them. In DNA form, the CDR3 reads TGTGCCAGCAGCTTGGGGGACCGGGATAATTCACCCCTCCACTTT. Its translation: CASSLGDRDNSPLHF.

CDR3 amino acids: CASSYGGFTDTQYF. The CDR3 bases are TGTGCCAGCAGTTACGGCGGGTTCACAGATACGCAGTATTTT. The chain joins TRBV6-6 to TRBJ2-3; a weak D match, TRBD2 (5 bases). V was clipped by 2 bases and J by 2 bases, with 8 bases between them. This CDR3 has 14 amino acids. Germline V gene data show CDR1 as MNHNY and CDR2 as SVGAGI (reference sequence).

CDR3 bases: TGTGCCAGCAGCTTGGCTGGCACAGGTAATTCACCCCTCCACTTT. This gives the protein CASSLAGTGNSPLHF. The rearrangement joins TRBV4-2 to TRBJ1-6; possibly TRBD1 for D (5 bases). The V gene's germline CDR1 is LGHNA and CDR2 YNFKEQ. V was trimmed by 5 bases and J by 6 bases, leaving 14 bases between them. The CDR3 is 15 amino acids.

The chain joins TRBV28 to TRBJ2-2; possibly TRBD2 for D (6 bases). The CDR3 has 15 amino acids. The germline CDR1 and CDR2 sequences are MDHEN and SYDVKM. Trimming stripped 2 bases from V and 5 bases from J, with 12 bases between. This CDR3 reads CASSLSGGGTGELFF. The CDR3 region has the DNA TGTGCCAGCAGTTTAAGCGGTGGGGGGACCGGGGAGCTGTTTTTT.

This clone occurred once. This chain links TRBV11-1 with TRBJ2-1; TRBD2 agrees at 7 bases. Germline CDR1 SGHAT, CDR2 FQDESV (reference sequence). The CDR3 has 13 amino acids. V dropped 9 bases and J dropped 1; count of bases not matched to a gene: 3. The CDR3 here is CASSRESYNEQFF. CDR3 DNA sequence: TGTGCCAGTTCGCGGGAGTCCTACAATGAGCAGTTCTTC.

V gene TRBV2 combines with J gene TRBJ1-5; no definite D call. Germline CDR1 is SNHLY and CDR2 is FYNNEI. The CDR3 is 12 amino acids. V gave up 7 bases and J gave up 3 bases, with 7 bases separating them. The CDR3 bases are TGTGCCAGCACCACGGACAATCAGCCCCAGCATTTT. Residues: CASTTDNQPQHF.

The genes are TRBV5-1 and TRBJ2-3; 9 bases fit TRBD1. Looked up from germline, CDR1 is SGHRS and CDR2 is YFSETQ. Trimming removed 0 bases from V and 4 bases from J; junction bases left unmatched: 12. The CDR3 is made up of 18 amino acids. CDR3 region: CASSLDPTTGGRADTQYF. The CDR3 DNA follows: TGCGCCAGCAGCTTGGACCCCACCACAGGGGGCAGGGCAGATACGCAGTATTTT.